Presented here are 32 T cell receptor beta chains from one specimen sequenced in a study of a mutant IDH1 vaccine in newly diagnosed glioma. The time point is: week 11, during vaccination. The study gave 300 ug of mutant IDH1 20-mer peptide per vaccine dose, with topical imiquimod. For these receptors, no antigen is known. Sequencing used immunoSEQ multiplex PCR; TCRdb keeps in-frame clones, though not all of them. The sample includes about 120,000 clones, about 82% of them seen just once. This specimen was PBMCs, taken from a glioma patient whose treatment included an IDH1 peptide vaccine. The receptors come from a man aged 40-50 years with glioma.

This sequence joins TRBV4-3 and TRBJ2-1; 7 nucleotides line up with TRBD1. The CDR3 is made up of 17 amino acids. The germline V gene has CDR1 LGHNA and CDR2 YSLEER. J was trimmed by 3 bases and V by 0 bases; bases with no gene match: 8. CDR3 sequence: CASSQDIPGGFYNEQFF. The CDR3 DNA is TGCGCCAGCAGCCAAGATATCCCAGGGGGTTTCTACAATGAGCAGTTCTTC.

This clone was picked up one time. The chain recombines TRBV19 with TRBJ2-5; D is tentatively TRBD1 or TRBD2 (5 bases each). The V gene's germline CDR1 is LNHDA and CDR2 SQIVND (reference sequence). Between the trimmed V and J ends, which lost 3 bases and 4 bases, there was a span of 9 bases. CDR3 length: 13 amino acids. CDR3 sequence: CASSMVGTETQYF. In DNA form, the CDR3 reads TGTGCCAGTAGTATGGTCGGGACAGAGACCCAGTACTTC.

CDR3 protein: CASSLGVQQGYTF. In DNA form, the CDR3 reads TGTGCCAGCAGCTTAGGAGTGCAGCAAGGCTACACCTTC. The rearrangement uses TRBV7-9 and TRBJ1-2; no clear D. CDR1 and CDR2 from the germline V gene are SEHNR and FQNEAQ (reference sequence). This CDR3 contains 13 residues. Between the trimmed V and J ends, which lost 1 base and 8 bases, there was a span of 11 bases.

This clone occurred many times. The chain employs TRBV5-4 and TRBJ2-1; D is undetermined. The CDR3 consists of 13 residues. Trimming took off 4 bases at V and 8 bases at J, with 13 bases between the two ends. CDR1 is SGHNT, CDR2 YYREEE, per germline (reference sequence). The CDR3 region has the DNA TGTGCCAGCAGCGGGAAGGATGCGGATGAGCAGTTCTTC. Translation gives CASSGKDADEQFF.

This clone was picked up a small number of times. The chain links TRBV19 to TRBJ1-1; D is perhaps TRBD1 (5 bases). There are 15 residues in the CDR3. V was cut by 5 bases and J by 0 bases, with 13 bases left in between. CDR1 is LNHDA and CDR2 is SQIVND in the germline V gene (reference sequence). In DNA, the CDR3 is TGTGCCAGTAGTGACAGTCCAACCATGAACACTGAAGCTTTCTTT. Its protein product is CASSDSPTMNTEAFF.

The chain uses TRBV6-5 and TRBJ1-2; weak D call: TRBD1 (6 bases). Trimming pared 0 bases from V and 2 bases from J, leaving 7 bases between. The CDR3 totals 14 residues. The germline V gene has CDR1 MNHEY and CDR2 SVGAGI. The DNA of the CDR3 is TGTGCCAGCAGTTACTCCACAGGGAACTATGGCTACACCTTC. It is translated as CASSYSTGNYGYTF.

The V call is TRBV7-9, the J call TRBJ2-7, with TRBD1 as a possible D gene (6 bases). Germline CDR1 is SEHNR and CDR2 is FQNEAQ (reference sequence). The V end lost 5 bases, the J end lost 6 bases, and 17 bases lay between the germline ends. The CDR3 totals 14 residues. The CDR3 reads CASSVGPGVGEQYF. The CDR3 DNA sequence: TGTGCCAGCAGCGTTGGGCCAGGGGTTGGCGAGCAGTACTTC.

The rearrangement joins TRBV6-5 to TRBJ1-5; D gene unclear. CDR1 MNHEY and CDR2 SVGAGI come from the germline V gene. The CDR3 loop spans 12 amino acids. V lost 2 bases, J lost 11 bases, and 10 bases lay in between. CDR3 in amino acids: CASSYPDPTQHF. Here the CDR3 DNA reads TGTGCCAGCAGTTACCCCGACCCTACCCAGCATTTT.

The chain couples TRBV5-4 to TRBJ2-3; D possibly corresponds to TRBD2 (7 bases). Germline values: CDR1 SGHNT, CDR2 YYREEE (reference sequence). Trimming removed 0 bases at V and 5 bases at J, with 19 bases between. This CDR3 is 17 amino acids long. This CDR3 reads CASSLGAGAAHIDTQYF. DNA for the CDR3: TGTGCCAGCAGCTTGGGGGCGGGGGCTGCTCATATAGATACGCAGTATTTT.

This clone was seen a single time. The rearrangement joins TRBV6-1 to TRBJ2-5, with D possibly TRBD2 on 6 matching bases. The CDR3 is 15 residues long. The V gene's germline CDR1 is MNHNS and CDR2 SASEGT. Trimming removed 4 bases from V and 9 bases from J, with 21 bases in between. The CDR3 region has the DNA TGTGCCAGCAGTGCACCGGGATCCCTGAAGCGGGCCCAGTACTTC. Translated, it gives CASSAPGSLKRAQYF.

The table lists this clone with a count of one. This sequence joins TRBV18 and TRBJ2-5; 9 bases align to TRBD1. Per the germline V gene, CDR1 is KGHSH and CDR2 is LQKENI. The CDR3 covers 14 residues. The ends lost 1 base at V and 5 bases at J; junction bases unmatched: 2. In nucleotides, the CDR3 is TGTGCCAGCTCACCACTACAGGGGGCCGAGACCCAGTACTTC. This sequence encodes CASSPLQGAETQYF. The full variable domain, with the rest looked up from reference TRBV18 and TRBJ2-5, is NAGVMQNPRHLVRRRGQEARLRCSPMKGHSHVYWYRQLPEEGLKFMVYLQKENIIDESGMPKERFSAEFPKEGPSILRIQQVVRGDSAAYFCASSPLQGAETQYFGPGTRLLVL.

CDR3: CASRESRSYEQYF. The CDR3 bases are TGTGCCAGCCGGGAGTCGAGGTCCTACGAGCAGTACTTC. The chain employs TRBV6-6 and TRBJ2-7, with D tentatively TRBD2 (6 bases). V lost 8 bases and J lost 1, with 12 bases in between. The CDR3 is 13 amino acids. Germline CDR1 reads MNHNY; CDR2 reads SVGAGI (reference sequence).

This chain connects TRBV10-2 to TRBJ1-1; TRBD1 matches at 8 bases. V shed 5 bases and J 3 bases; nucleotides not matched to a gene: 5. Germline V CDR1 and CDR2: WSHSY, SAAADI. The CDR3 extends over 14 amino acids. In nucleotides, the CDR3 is TGCGCCAGCAGTTCAGGGGGCCCGGACACTGAAGCTTTCTTT. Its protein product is CASSSGGPDTEAFF.

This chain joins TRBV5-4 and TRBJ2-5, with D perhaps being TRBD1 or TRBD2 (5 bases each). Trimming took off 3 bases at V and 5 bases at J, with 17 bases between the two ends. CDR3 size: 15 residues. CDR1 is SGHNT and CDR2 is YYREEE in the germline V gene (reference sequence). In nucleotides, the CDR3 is TGTGCCAGCAGCTCGGGGACCATAGCCCGGGAGACCCAGTACTTC. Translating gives CASSSGTIARETQYF.

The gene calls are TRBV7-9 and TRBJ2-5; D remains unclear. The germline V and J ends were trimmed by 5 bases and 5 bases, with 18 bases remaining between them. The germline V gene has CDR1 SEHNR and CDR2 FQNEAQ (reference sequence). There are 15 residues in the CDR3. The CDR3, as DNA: TGTGCCAGCAGCATGTACGGAAGTACTGGGGAGACCCAGTACTTC. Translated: CASSMYGSTGETQYF.

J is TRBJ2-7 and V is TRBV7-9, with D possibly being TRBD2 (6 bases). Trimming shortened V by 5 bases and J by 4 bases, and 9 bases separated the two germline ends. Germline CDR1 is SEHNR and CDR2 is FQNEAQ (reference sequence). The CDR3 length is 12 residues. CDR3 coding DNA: TGTGCCAGCAGCAGGGACTTGTACGAGCAGTACTTC. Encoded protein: CASSRDLYEQYF.

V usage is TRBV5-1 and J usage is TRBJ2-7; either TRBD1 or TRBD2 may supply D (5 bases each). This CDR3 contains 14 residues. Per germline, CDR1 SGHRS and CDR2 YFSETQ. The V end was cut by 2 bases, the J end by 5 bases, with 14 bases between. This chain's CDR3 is CASSFRGPRDEQYF. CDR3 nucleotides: TGCGCCAGCAGCTTCCGGGGCCCCCGGGACGAGCAGTACTTC.

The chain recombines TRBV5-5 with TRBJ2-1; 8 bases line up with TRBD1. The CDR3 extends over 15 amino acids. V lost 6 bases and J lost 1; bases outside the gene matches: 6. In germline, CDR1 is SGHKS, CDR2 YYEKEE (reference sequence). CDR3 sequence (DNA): TGTGCCAGCACCCTGACAGGGGCTTCCTACAATGAGCAGTTCTTC. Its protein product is CASTLTGASYNEQFF.

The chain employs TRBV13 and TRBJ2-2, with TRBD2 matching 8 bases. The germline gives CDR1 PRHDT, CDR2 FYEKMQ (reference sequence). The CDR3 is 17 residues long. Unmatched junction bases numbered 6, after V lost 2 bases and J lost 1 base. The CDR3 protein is CASSLKAGGWNTGELFF. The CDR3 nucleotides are TGTGCCAGCAGCTTAAAGGCGGGAGGTTGGAACACCGGGGAGCTGTTTTTT.

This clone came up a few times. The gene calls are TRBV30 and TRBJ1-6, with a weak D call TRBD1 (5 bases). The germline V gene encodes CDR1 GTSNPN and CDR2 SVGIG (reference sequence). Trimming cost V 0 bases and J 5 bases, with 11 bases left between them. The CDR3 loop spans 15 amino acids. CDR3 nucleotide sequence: TGTGCCTGGAGTGTACAGGCAGGAGATAATTCACCCCTCCACTTT. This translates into CAWSVQAGDNSPLHF. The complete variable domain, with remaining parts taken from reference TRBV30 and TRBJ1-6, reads SQTIHQWPATLVQPVGSPLSLECTVEGTSNPNLYWYRQAAGRGLQLLFYSVGIGQISSEVPQNLSASRPQDRQFILSSKKLLLSDSGFYLCAWSVQAGDNSPLHFGNGTRLTVT.

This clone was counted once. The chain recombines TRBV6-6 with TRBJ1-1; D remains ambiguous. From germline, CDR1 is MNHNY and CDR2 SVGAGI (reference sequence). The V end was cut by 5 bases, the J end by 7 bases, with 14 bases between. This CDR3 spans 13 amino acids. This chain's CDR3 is CASSPLPGSEAFF. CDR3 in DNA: TGTGCCAGCAGTCCCCTCCCGGGGAGTGAAGCTTTCTTT.

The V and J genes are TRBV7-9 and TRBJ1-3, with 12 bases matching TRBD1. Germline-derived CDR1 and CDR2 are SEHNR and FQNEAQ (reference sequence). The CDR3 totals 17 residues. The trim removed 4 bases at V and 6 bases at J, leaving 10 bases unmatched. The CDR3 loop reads CASSYSRDRGRVNTIYF. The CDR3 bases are TGTGCCAGCAGCTACTCCCGGGACAGGGGGCGCGTAAACACCATATATTTT.

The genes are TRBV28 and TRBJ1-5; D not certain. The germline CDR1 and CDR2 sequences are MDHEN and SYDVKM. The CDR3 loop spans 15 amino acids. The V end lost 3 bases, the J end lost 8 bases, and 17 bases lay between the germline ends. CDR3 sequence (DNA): TGTGCCAGCAGTTTGGGCCCACAAGTAGTAAAGCCCCAGCATTTT. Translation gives CASSLGPQVVKPQHF.

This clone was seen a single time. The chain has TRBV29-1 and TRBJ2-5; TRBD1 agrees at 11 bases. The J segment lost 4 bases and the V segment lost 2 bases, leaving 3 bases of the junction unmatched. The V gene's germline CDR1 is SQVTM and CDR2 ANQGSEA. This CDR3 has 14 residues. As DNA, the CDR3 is TGCAGCGTTGAATGGGACAGGGGGGGAGAGACCCAGTACTTC. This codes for CSVEWDRGGETQYF.

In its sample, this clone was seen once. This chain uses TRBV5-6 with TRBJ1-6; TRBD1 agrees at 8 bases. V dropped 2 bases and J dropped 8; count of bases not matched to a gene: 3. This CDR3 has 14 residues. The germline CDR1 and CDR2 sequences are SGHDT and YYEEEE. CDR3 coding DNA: TGTGCCAGCAGCTTCGGACAGGGTTATTCACCCCTCCACTTT. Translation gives CASSFGQGYSPLHF. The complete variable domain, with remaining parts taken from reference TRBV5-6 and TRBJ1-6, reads DAGVTQSPTHLIKTRGQQVTLRCSPKSGHDTVSWYQQALGQGPQFIFQYYEEEERQRGNFPDRFSGHQFPNYSSELNVNALLLGDSALYLCASSFGQGYSPLHFGNGTRLTVT.

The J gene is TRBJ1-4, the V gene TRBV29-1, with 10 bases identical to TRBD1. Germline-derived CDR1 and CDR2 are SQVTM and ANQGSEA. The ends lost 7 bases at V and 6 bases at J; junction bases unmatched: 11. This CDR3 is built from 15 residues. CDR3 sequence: CSAALTGGQDEKLFF. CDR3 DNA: TGCAGCGCGGCCCTGACAGGGGGCCAGGATGAAAAACTGTTTTTT.

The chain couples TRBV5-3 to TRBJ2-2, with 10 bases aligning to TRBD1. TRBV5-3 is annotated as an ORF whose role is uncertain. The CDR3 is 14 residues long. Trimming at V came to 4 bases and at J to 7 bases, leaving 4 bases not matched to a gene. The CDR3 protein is CARSGTGDGGELFF. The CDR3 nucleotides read TGTGCCAGAAGCGGGACAGGGGATGGCGGGGAGCTGTTTTTT.

The CDR3 region has the DNA TGTGCCAGCAGTTCCCCGGGACAGGGGCTCAACTATGGCTACACCTTC. Residues: CASSSPGQGLNYGYTF. The chain is built from TRBV28 and TRBJ1-2; TRBD1 matches 10 bases. Germline-derived CDR1 and CDR2 are MDHEN and SYDVKM. J was trimmed by 2 bases and V by 4 bases; bases with no gene match: 7. The CDR3 covers 16 residues.

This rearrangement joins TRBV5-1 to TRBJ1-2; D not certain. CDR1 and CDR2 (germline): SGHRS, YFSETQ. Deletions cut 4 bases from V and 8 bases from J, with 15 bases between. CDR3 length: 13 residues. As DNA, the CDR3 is TGCGCCAGCAGCGCGGACGGCCTGGGGGGCTACACCTTC. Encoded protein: CASSADGLGGYTF.

The CDR3 DNA reads as TGTGCCAGCAGCTTAGCGGGGGTTTACTACAATGAGCAGTTCTTC. This encodes CASSLAGVYYNEQFF. The gene calls are TRBV7-6 and TRBJ2-1; possibly TRBD1 or TRBD2 for D (5 bases each). Per the germline V gene, CDR1 is SGHVS and CDR2 is FNYEAQ. The CDR3 extends over 15 amino acids. V gave up 0 bases and J gave up 3 bases, with 9 bases separating them.

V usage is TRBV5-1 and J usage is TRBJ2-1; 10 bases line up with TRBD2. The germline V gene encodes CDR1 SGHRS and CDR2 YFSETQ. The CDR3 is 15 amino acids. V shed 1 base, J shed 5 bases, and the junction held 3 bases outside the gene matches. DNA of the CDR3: TGCGCCAGCAGCTTGCAACTAGCGGGACACAATGAGCAGTTCTTC. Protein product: CASSLQLAGHNEQFF. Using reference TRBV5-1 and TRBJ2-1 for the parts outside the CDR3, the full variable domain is KAGVTQTPRYLIKTRGQQVTLSCSPISGHRSVSWYQQTPGQGLQFLFEYFSETQRNKGNFPGRFSGRQFSNSRSEMNVSTLELGDSALYLCASSLQLAGHNEQFFGPGTRLTVL.

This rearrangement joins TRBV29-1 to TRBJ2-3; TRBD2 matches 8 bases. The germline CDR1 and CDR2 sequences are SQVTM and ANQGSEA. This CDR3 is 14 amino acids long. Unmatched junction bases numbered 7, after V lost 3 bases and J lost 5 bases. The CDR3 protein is CSVDQAGGQDTQYF. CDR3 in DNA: TGCAGCGTTGATCAGGCGGGAGGTCAAGATACGCAGTATTTT.